The next 22 T cell receptor beta chains were all read from a single sample in a study of Ad26.COV2.S vaccination and SARS-CoV-2 variants. Described treatment: around 19 received Ad26.COV2.S at low or high dose, single or two shots; roughly five received placebo; per-sample allocation not given. Samples were taken on day 63 after the first vaccine or placebo injection. This table comes from immunoSEQ multiplex PCR, and its TCRdb copy is limited to in-frame clones, with some not included. The table records 300,000 to 350,000 clones, approximately 86% of them present only once. The sequences come from peripheral blood, collected in a trial of Ad26.COV2.S vaccine versus placebo. The receptors were sampled from a person between 18 and 59 years old who received the Ad26.COV2.S COVID-19 vaccine or a placebo.

The sample holds a few counts of this clone. The genes are TRBV18 and TRBJ1-1; D gene unclear. Germline values: CDR1 KGHSH, CDR2 LQKENI. V lost 4 bases to trimming and J lost 1 base, with 7 bases between them. The CDR3 spans 13 residues. CDR3 region: CASSLSENTEAFF. The CDR3 DNA reads TGTGCCAGCTCACTCAGCGAGAACACTGAAGCTTTCTTT.

The table lists this clone with a few counts. The gene calls are TRBV19 and TRBJ2-1; D not certain. Germline V gene sequence: CDR1 LNHDA, CDR2 SQIVND (reference sequence). V shed 6 bases and J shed 9 bases, with 27 bases lying between them. The CDR3 has 17 amino acids. The CDR3 sequence is CASSYPDLGLRVGEQFF. Written as DNA, the CDR3 is TGTGCCAGTAGCTACCCTGATCTAGGGCTAAGGGTCGGTGAGCAGTTCTTC.

This chain connects TRBV5-1 to TRBJ2-5; 12 bases are a match to TRBD2. CDR1 is SGHRS, CDR2 YFSETQ, per germline. The CDR3 spans 16 residues. The ends lost 4 bases at V and 3 bases at J; junction bases unmatched: 7. CDR3 protein: CASSPGLAGTEETQYF. The DNA for the CDR3 is TGCGCCAGCAGCCCAGGACTAGCGGGGACAGAAGAGACCCAGTACTTC.

The V call is TRBV19, the J call TRBJ2-3; no definite D call. Per germline, CDR1 LNHDA and CDR2 SQIVND (reference sequence). This CDR3 region has 14 residues. With 4 bases removed from V and 0 bases from J, the gap between germline ends came to 8 bases. The CDR3, as DNA: TGTGCCAGTAGTACCTTTTCTAGCACAGATACGCAGTATTTT. Encoded protein: CASSTFSSTDTQYF.

The rearrangement links TRBV6-6 to TRBJ2-7, with D unresolved. Trimming left V 6 bases short and J 2 bases short, with 8 bases between. Germline V lookup: CDR1 MNHNY, CDR2 SVGAGI (reference sequence). The CDR3 has 12 amino acids. CDR3 DNA sequence: TGTGCCAGCAGCCCTGGGGCCTACGAGCAGTACTTC. Amino acids: CASSPGAYEQYF.

V and J are TRBV7-7 and TRBJ2-3, with 10 nucleotides matching TRBD2. The ends lost 1 base at V and 2 bases at J; junction bases unmatched: 3. Per germline, CDR1 SSHAT and CDR2 FNYEAQ (reference sequence). The CDR3 is 16 amino acids. CDR3 loop: CASSLERGGHTDTQYF. The DNA of the CDR3 is TGTGCCAGCAGCTTAGAGCGGGGGGGACACACAGATACGCAGTATTTT.

The chain recombines TRBV4-1 with TRBJ1-4; D perhaps matches TRBD1 (5 bases). The CDR3 runs to 15 residues. V was shortened by 4 bases and J by 4 bases, with 13 bases between the two germline ends. CDR1 and CDR2 (germline): MGHRA, YSYEKL. In DNA form, the CDR3 reads TGCGCCAGCAGCCTTTCGACAGCCTTTAATGAAAAACTGTTTTTT. Translating gives CASSLSTAFNEKLFF.

This chain links TRBV11-3 with TRBJ2-2; no definite D call. The CDR3 covers 13 residues. V was pared by 5 bases and J by 0 bases, with 4 bases between. Germline CDR1 reads SGHNT; CDR2 reads YENEEA. The CDR3 reads CASSPSNTGELFF. The CDR3 nucleotides read TGTGCCAGCAGCCCCTCGAACACCGGGGAGCTGTTTTTT. Together with reference TRBV11-3 and TRBJ2-2, the CDR3 gives the full variable domain: EAGVVQSPRYKIIEKKQPVAFWCNPISGHNTLYWYLQNLGQGPELLIRYENEEAVDDSQLPKDRFSAERLKGVDSTLKIQPAELGDSAVYLCASSPSNTGELFFGEGSRLTVL.

V gene TRBV6-5 combines with J gene TRBJ1-4, with TRBD1 matching 9 bases. This CDR3 contains 14 residues. The J segment lost 7 bases and the V segment lost 6 bases, leaving 6 bases of the junction unmatched. The germline gives CDR1 MNHEY, CDR2 SVGAGI. The CDR3 nucleotides are TGTGCCAGCAGACCACCGGGACAGGGTGAAAAACTGTTTTTT. Protein product: CASRPPGQGEKLFF.

V and J are TRBV19 and TRBJ2-5; 7 positions match TRBD1. The trim removed 4 bases at V and 4 bases at J, leaving 12 bases unmatched. Germline CDR1 and CDR2: LNHDA and SQIVND (reference sequence). This CDR3 spans 16 amino acids. The CDR3 loop reads CASSTLTGQARETQYF. The CDR3 DNA sequence: TGTGCCAGTAGTACTCTGACAGGGCAGGCGAGAGAGACCCAGTACTTC. Supplemented by reference TRBV19 and TRBJ2-5, the full variable domain reads DGGITQSPKYLFRKEGQNVTLSCEQNLNHDAMYWYRQDPGQGLRLIYYSQIVNDFQKGDIAEGYSVSREKKESFPLTVTSAQKNPTAFYLCASSTLTGQARETQYFGPGTRLLVL.

This clone was observed a single time. The genes are TRBV20-1 and TRBJ2-3; 8 positions agree with TRBD1. Germline values: CDR1 DFQATT, CDR2 SNEGSKA (reference sequence). J was trimmed by 0 bases and V by 3 bases; bases with no gene match: 5. The CDR3 consists of 15 residues. The CDR3 sequence is CSASAGGGSTDTQYF. Here the CDR3 DNA reads TGCAGTGCTAGTGCAGGGGGCGGGAGCACAGATACGCAGTATTTT.

This chain connects TRBV27 to TRBJ2-2; 9 bases line up with TRBD2. Germline V gene lookup returns CDR1 MNHEY and CDR2 SMNVEV (reference sequence). J lost 7 bases, V lost 3 bases, and 21 bases had no gene match. The CDR3 extends over 20 amino acids. The CDR3 nucleotides are TGTGCCAGCAGTTTGCTCGGCGCGGGGGGGCCCTCCTCGTCGGTCGGGGAGCTGTTTTTT. This gives the protein CASSLLGAGGPSSSVGELFF.

The chain links TRBV29-1 to TRBJ1-5; D is possibly TRBD1 (6 bases). Looked up from germline, CDR1 is SQVTM and CDR2 is ANQGSEA. CDR3 length: 13 residues. The V and J ends lost 4 bases and 2 bases respectively, with 9 bases between them. The CDR3 here is CSVGRQGNQPQHF. The CDR3 bases are TGCAGCGTTGGTCGACAGGGCAATCAGCCCCAGCATTTT.

The V and J genes are TRBV5-1 and TRBJ2-1; 14 bases line up with TRBD2. The junction had 3 bases not matched to a gene; V was cut back by 2 bases and J by 8 bases. Germline CDR1 and CDR2: SGHRS and YFSETQ. The CDR3 has 15 residues. CDR3 sequence: CASSLGLAGGDEQFF. DNA for the CDR3: TGCGCCAGCAGCTTAGGACTAGCGGGGGGCGATGAGCAGTTCTTC. Combining the CDR3 with reference TRBV5-1 and TRBJ2-1 gives the whole variable domain KAGVTQTPRYLIKTRGQQVTLSCSPISGHRSVSWYQQTPGQGLQFLFEYFSETQRNKGNFPGRFSGRQFSNSRSEMNVSTLELGDSALYLCASSLGLAGGDEQFFGPGTRLTVL.

V and J are TRBV27 and TRBJ2-5; D possibly corresponds to TRBD2 (7 bases). The V gene's germline CDR1 is MNHEY and CDR2 SMNVEV (reference sequence). V dropped 7 bases and J dropped 5 bases, with 20 bases sitting between them. The CDR3 length is 15 residues. CDR3 sequence reads: CASKLGGLGGETQYF. The CDR3 DNA reads TGTGCCAGCAAGTTGGGCGGACTAGGGGGGGAGACCCAGTACTTC.

The chain links TRBV19 to TRBJ1-4, with TRBD1 matching over 11 bases. Germline trimming cut 9 bases from V and 7 bases from J; bases unmatched to any gene: 13. The germline CDR1 and CDR2 sequences are LNHDA and SQIVND (reference sequence). This CDR3 is built from 16 residues. The CDR3, as DNA: TGTGCCAGCCGTTGGGACAGGGGGGGTTCGGGTGAAAAACTGTTTTTT. Residues: CASRWDRGGSGEKLFF.

The genes are TRBV6-2 or TRBV6-3 and TRBJ1-1; TRBD1 matches at 8 bases. Germline V gene data show CDR1 as MNHEY and CDR2 as SVGEGT. Germline trimming cut 5 bases from V and 4 bases from J; bases unmatched to any gene: 6. The CDR3 contains 14 residues. The CDR3 sequence is CASSTLQGGTEAFF. The DNA for the CDR3 is TGTGCCAGCAGTACCCTACAGGGGGGCACTGAAGCTTTCTTT.

J is TRBJ2-2 and V is TRBV7-2; weak D call: TRBD2 (5 bases). The germline gives CDR1 SGHTA, CDR2 FQGNSA. The ends were cut back, 2 bases at V and 5 bases at J, with 12 bases in the middle. CDR3 length equals 15 residues. CDR3 protein: CASSLTVLGTGELFF. Here the CDR3 DNA reads TGTGCCAGCAGCTTAACGGTACTAGGGACCGGGGAGCTGTTTTTT.

The table lists this clone with a count of one. The V and J genes are TRBV6-2 or TRBV6-3 and TRBJ2-3; TRBD2 might be the D (5 bases). There are 15 residues in the CDR3. V was pared by 5 bases and J by 8 bases, with 20 bases between. CDR1 and CDR2 (germline): MNHEY, SVGEGT. The DNA for the CDR3 is TGTGCCAGCAGTCCCACGGGATTCCGGACTGGTACGCAGTATTTT. As protein: CASSPTGFRTGTQYF.

V usage is TRBV18 and J usage is TRBJ2-5, with 9 bases that match TRBD2. The junction had 13 bases not matched to a gene; V was cut back by 3 bases and J by 2 bases. From germline, CDR1 is KGHSH and CDR2 LQKENI. The CDR3 has 18 residues. CDR3 protein: CASSPVGVTSGFQETQYF. DNA for the CDR3: TGTGCCAGCTCACCTGTGGGGGTGACTAGCGGTTTTCAAGAGACCCAGTACTTC.

The chain has TRBV9 and TRBJ1-6, with TRBD1 identical over 10 bases. J lost 7 bases, V lost 1 base, and 2 bases had no gene match. CDR3 length: 15 amino acids. Germline assignment: CDR1 SGDLS and CDR2 YYNGEE. The CDR3 region has the DNA TGTGCCAGCAGCGTATCGGGACAGGGGAATTCACCCCTCCACTTT. It codes for CASSVSGQGNSPLHF.

The chain joins TRBV5-1 to TRBJ2-7, with unresolved D. Trimming cost V 0 bases and J 1 base, with 14 bases left between them. The germline V gene encodes CDR1 SGHRS and CDR2 YFSETQ. The CDR3 extends over 16 amino acids. The DNA of the CDR3 is TGCGCCAGCAGCTTGGCTCTTGTCCGCCAATCCTACGAGCAGTACTTC. Encoded protein: CASSLALVRQSYEQYF. Combining the CDR3 with reference TRBV5-1 and TRBJ2-7 gives the whole variable domain KAGVTQTPRYLIKTRGQQVTLSCSPISGHRSVSWYQQTPGQGLQFLFEYFSETQRNKGNFPGRFSGRQFSNSRSEMNVSTLELGDSALYLCASSLALVRQSYEQYFGPGTRLTVT.